This T cell receptor beta chain stems from a study of T cell changes during pregnancy in multiple sclerosis (dated by TCRdb to the late 2010s). Concerning the study at large: In women with multiple sclerosis, the researchers looked at how the T cell repertoire shifted as pregnancy progressed.

Comment on this clone: It has no known antigen specificity. Nothing much larger sits one base from this clone, and base qualities are not available.

Library generation was performed with the immunoSEQ multiplex PCR assay. The table was pulled from immuneACCESS by TCRdb, which kept in-frame rearrangements only. Such tables lose some clones; where checked, under half of the loss comes from unresolved V genes, and the rest has no known cause. Recorded for this sample are about 35,000 clones; 90% to 95% of them occurred a single time. The biggest ten clones account for 0.35% to 0.5% of the sample. The germline ends are 12 bases apart after V is trimmed by 6 bases and J by 3 bases. From its cysteine to its phenylalanine, the CDR3 spans 13 amino acids. The entry retains the CDR3 DNA only, 39 bases that are in frame from base 1. CDR1 and CDR2, per the germline V gene (reference sequence), are LNHDA and SQIVND.

This clonotype originated in a female donor with multiple sclerosis, enrolled in a pregnancy study. Recombination connected TRBV19 to TRBJ2-7, with the D segment identity uncertain. This specimen was CD4+ T cells from peripheral blood mononuclear cells, taken in the second trimester of pregnancy. CDR3 sequence: CASSRGRLYEQYF. At the DNA level, the sequence is TGTGCCAGTAGCCGAGGCAGACTCTACGAGCAGTACTTC. The entire variable domain, with the stretches around the CDR3 drawn from the reference TRBV19 and TRBJ2-7 proteins, is DGGITQSPKYLFRKEGQNVTLSCEQNLNHDAMYWYRQDPGQGLRLIYYSQIVNDFQKGDIAEGYSVSREKKESFPLTVTSAQKNPTAFYLCASSRGRLYEQYFGPGTRLTVT.